The TCR beta chain described here comes from a study of T cells expressing NK-cell markers. Per germline, CDR1 SGHAT and CDR2 FQDESV (reference sequence). The CDR3 contains 14 residues. TCRdb reanalyzed the 5' RACE reads and collapses them to one entry per CDR3 protein, without DNA. The sample includes about 260,000 distinct CDR3 sequences. Sample: blood T cells: a sorted CD56 or NKG2C T cell subset, CD4+ or CD8+ T cells, or bulk PBMC T cells (not recorded which). The receptor comes from a woman between 18 and 69 years old in good health. This chain joins TRBV11-1 and TRBJ1-2; absent DNA, TCRdb's TRBD1 call cannot be checked. CDR3 loop: CASSLTRQGGGYTF. Variable domain in full (rest from reference TRBV11-1 and TRBJ1-2): EAEVAQSPRYKITEKSQAVAFWCDPISGHATLYWYRQILGQGPELLVQFQDESVVDDSQLPKDRFSAERLKGVDSTLKIQPAELGDSAMYLCASSLTRQGGGYTFGSGTRLTVV.